Sequencing of this T cell receptor beta chain was carried out in a study of blood T cells in healthy people across ages. Germline V gene sequence: CDR1 SGHRS, CDR2 YFSETQ. The CDR3 is made up of 15 amino acids. The V and J ends lost 4 bases and 0 bases respectively, with 11 bases between them. A minimum of 7 million PBMCs was isolated per sample. Comments on this clonotype: Its antigen is not identified.

The authors ran a second PCR of roughly 6 to 12 cycles using a sample-barcoded 5' primer and a J-beta primer mix. TCRdb redid the calling of the 5' RACE reads with MiXCR, one entry per CDR3 protein. The repertoire holds some 640,000 distinct CDR3 sequences, approximately 30% seen once, with 15% to 18% in the top ten. General study points: Calculation of diversity from one million T cells yielded estimates considered to be underestimates. Significant beta diversity loss was already apparent by age approximately 37, declining roughly linearly.

The sample consisted of blood. The clonotype comes from a woman of 80 years or more in good health. The chain is built from TRBV5-1 and TRBJ2-1; D unresolved. CDR3 loop: CASSHDSDSYNEQFF. CDR3 nucleotides: TGCGCCAGCAGCCATGACTCAGACTCCTACAATGAGCAGTTCTTC.